Here is one T cell receptor (beta chain) with its context. It lacks a known antigen. Base quality data are lacking; no much larger clone is found one base away. The same CDR3 also results from other DNA sequences found in this sample. Library method: the immunoSEQ multiplex PCR assay. TCRdb obtained this table from immuneACCESS and retained in-frame rearrangements with V and J assigned. These tables miss some clones; where compared with another copy, unresolved V genes account for less than half of the shortfall, and the remainder is unexplained. Across this sample there are approximately 89,000 clones, with about four fifths seen only once. About 14% of the sample comes from the top ten. Trimming removed 4 bases from V and 1 base from J, leaving 13 bases between the germline ends. Reading the germline V gene (reference sequence) gives CDR1 MNHNY and CDR2 SVGAGI. Including the terminal cysteine and phenylalanine, the CDR3 comprises 15 residues. The only DNA kept is the CDR3, 45 bases in frame from the first base.

This entry comes from a study of radiotherapy plus CTLA-4 blockade in lung cancer (dated by TCRdb to between 2018 and 2020). General notes on the study: Among enrolled patients, about 17% had an objective response and approximately 30% reached disease control. The study at large found these results: The strongest predictors of response were reported to be early dynamic shifts in blood T cell clones along with a rise in serum interferon-beta following radiation. After treatment with radiotherapy and ipilimumab, TCR clones that originated in tumors expanded in peripheral blood.

The study evaluated CTLA-4 blockade (ipilimumab) given together with focal radiation therapy in patients who had chemo-refractory metastatic non-small-cell lung cancer. This receptor was taken from a human donor with non-small cell lung cancer that progressed on radiotherapy plus ipilimumab. This receptor chain uses TRBV6-6 and TRBJ1-1, with a weak D call of TRBD1 (5 bases match). Material: peripheral blood, obtained from a patient treated with radiotherapy plus ipilimumab. The DNA sequence is given as TGTGCCAGCAGTTCCTCCCTAGGGGAGAACACTGAAGCTTTCTTT. Its translation is CASSSSLGENTEAFF.